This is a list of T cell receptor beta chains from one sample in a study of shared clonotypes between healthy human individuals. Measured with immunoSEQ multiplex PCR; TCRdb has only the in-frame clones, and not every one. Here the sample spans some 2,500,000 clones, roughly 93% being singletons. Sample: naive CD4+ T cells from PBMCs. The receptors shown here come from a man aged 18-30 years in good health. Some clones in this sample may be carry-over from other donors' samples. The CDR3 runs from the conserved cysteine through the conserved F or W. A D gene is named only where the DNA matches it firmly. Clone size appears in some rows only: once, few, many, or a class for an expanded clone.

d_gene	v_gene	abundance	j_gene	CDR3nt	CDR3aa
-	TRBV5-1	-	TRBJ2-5	TGCGCCAGCAGCTTGCAACCGGACCAAGAGACCCAGTACTTC	CASSLQPDQETQYF
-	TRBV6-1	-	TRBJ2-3	TGTGCCAGCGAAAGAGACGGTGTCACAGATACGCAGTATTTT	CASERDGVTDTQYF
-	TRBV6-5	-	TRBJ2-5	TGTGCCAGCAGTTACTCAAGGGGACAAGAGACCCAGTACTTC	CASSYSRGQETQYF
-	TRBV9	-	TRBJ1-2	TGTGCCAGCAGTGCCGGGACATACTACACCTTC	CASSAGTYYTF
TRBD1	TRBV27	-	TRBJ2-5	TGTGCCAGCAGTAGCGTCCCGGGACAGGGTTTTAGGGAGACCCAGTACTTC	CASSSVPGQGFRETQYF
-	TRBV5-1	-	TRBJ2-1	TGCGCCAGCAGCTTGGTTCCGGGGGTCGATGAGCAGTTCTTC	CASSLVPGVDEQFF
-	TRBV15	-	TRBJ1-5	TGTGCCACCAGCAGAGATCGGGTGCGCGGCAGGGATCAGCCCCAGCATTTT	CATSRDRVRGRDQPQHF
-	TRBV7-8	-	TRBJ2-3	TGTGCCAGCAGCTTAAGGCCGGACTCGAATACGCAGTATTTT	CASSLRPDSNTQYF
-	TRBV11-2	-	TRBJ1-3	TGTGCCAGCAGCTACATGCTACAAGCGGACACCATATATTTT	CASSYMLQADTIYF
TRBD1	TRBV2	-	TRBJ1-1	TGTGCCAGCAGTGAAAGGGACAGGAACACTGAAGCTTTCTTT	CASSERDRNTEAFF
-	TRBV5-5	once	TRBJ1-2	TGTGCCAGCAGCTTGCGGCTTTCCCCCCTTAGCGGCTACACCTTC	CASSLRLSPLSGYTF
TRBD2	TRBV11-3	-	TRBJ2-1	TGTGCCAGCAGCTTAAGGCTAGCGGGAGGTTACGATGAGCAGTTCTTC	CASSLRLAGGYDEQFF